This TCR beta chain was sequenced in a study of blood T cell repertoires in COVID-19 (dated by TCRdb to about 2020). Describing the broader study: Collaborator samples came from the United States, Italy and Spain and covered acute and convalescent phases of COVID-19. The material from the prospective study consisted of cDNA or gDNA derived from T cells, B-cell-depleted T cells, or PBMCs. Deeply sampled blood TCRbeta repertoires from subjects exposed to, actively infected with, or recovered from COVID-19 were included in the dataset. The repertoires were released in a freely available public database meant as a resource for research on the immune response to SARS-CoV-2. The samples were drawn from two sources: the first 160 participants of the ongoing ImmuneRACE study, and 950 to 1,500 subjects contributed by 6 global collaborators. The sample metadata nearly always contained a de-identified subject ID, COVID-19 status, age in years and sex. Where available, HLA class I and class II types were obtained from metadata supplied by the sample provider rather than from assay-based typing.

Points on this clone: No antigen is known for it. No much larger clone is present one base from it, and per-base qualities are unavailable.

Each collaborating institution followed its own protocols to collect whole blood in K2EDTA tubes. For TCRbeta analysis, collaborators shipped samples in one of three forms: frozen whole blood, isolated PBMCs, or DNA extracted from either of those sample types. What the authors observed across the whole study: The amount of clinical and demographic metadata varied by source and participant and was provided uncurated.

TCRbeta CDR3 regions were amplified from genomic DNA using the immunoSEQ Assay, a bias-controlled multiplex PCR. The authors processed their data as follows. Nucleated cell counts per sample were estimated from amplification of reference gene primers within the assay. Sequence reads were collapsed and filtered to measure the absolute abundance of every unique TCRbeta CDR3 rearrangement. For each sample, productive Simpson clonality was calculated by taking the square root of Simpson's diversity index across productive rearrangements. As stored in TCRdb, this immuneACCESS dataset retains in-frame rearrangements with V and J assigned. A fraction of the clones does not appear; measured against another copy, unresolved V genes explain less than half of the discrepancy, and the remainder lacks a known reason. The DNA was the basis for D and trimming; V, J and clone size are from that table. The sample table shows about 230,000 clones, and roughly 84% are seen once. The ten top clones hold roughly 18% of the sample.

The sample was peripheral blood. The TCR was taken from a woman of 80 years or more with active or convalescent COVID-19.

The DNA sequence reads TGTGCCAGCAGTTACCCCGGACAGCTCAATCAGCCCCAGCATTTT. This yields the protein CASSYPGQLNQPQHF. The receptor chain draws on TRBV6-2 or TRBV6-3 and TRBJ1-5, with TRBD1 as a weak D call on 6 bases. The junction carries 11 bases between V and J, which are trimmed by 2 bases and 3 bases respectively. From a lookup of the germline V gene, CDR1 and CDR2 are MNHEY and SVGEGT. Reading from cysteine to phenylalanine, the CDR3 counts 15 amino acids. Left in the record is the CDR3 DNA by itself, 45 bases read in frame from the first base.